This TCR beta chain was captured by sequencing in a study of early T cells in non-severe SARS-CoV-2 infection. This clonotype came up a few times. V lost 7 bases to trimming and J lost 3 bases, with 14 bases between them. The CDR3 length is 14 residues. TCRdb called the 5' RACE reads again in MiXCR, with one record for every CDR3 protein. The sample has approximately 70,000 distinct CDR3 sequences; about 12% are singletons. The chain carries TRBV12-3 or TRBV12-4 and TRBJ2-3, with a possible D match to TRBD1 (5 bases). This receptor was obtained from an adult who was a healthcare worker with PCR-confirmed SARS-CoV-2 infection or an uninfected control (not recorded which). The sample consisted of whole blood. Here the CDR3 reads CASTRIGATDTQYF. For the CDR3, the DNA is TGTGCCAGCACCAGAATTGGGGCAACAGATACGCAGTATTTT.